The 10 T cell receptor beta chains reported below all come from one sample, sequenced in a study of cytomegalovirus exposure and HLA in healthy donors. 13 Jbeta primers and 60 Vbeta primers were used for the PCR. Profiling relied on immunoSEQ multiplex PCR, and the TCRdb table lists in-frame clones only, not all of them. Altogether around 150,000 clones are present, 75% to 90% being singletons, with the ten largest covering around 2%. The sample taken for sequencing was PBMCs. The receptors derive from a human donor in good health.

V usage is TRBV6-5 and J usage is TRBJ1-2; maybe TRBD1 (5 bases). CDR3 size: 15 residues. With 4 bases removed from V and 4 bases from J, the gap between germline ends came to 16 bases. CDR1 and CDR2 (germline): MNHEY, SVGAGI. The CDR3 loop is CASSSDNRPLYGYTF. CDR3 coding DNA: TGTGCCAGCAGTTCAGACAACAGGCCACTCTATGGCTACACCTTC.

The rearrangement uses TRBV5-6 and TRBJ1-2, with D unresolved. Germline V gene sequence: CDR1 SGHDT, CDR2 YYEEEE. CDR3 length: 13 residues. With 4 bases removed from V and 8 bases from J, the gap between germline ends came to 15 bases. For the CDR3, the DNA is TGTGCCAGCAGCCTTCGGGCCCGGGAGGGCTACACCTTC. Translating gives CASSLRAREGYTF.

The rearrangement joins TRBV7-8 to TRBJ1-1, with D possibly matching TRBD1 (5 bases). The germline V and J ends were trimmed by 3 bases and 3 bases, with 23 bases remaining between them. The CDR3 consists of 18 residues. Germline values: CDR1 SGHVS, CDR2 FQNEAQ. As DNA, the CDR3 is TGTGCCAGCAGCTTCAGGGCGGTGGTTAATCTGGTTGACACTGAAGCTTTCTTT. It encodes CASSFRAVVNLVDTEAFF.

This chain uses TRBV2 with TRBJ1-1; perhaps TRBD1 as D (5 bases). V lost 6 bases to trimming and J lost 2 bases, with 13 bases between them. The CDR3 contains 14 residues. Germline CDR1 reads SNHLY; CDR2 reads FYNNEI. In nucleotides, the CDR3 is TGTGCCAGCAGCGAACTTGACAGCAACACTGAAGCTTTCTTT. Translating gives CASSELDSNTEAFF.

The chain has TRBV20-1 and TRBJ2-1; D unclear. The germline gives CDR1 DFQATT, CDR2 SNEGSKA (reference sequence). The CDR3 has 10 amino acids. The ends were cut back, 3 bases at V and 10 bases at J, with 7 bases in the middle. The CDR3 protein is CSARRAEQFF. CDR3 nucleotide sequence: TGCAGTGCTAGGAGAGCGGAGCAGTTCTTC.

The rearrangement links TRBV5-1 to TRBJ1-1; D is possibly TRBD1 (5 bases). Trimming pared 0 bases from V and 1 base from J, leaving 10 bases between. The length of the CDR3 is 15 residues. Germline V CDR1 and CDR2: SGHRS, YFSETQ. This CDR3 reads CASSLADRQNTEAFF. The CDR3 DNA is TGCGCCAGCAGCTTGGCCGACAGACAGAACACTGAAGCTTTCTTT.

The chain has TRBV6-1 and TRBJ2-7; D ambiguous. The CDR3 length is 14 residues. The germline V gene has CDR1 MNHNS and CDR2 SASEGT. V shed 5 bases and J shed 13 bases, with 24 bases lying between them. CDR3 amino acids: CASSQPPPPPPRYF. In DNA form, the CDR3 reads TGTGCCAGCAGTCAACCCCCTCCTCCCCCGCCGAGATACTTC.

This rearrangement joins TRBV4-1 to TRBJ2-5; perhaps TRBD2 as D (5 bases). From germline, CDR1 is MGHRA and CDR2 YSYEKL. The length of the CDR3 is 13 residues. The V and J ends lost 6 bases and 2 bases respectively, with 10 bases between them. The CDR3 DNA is TGCGCCAGCAGTAGGCGCGGGCAAGAGACCCAGTACTTC. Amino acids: CASSRRGQETQYF.

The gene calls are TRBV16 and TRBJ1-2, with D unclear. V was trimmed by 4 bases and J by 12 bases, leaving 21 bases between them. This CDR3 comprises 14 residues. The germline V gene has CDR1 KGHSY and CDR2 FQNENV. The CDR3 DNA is TGTGCCAGCAGCCCTTCAGGTACCGGGAATAGGCACACCTTC. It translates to CASSPSGTGNRHTF.

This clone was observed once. CDR3 residues: CASSKNFREQFF. DNA of the CDR3: TGTGCCAGCAGCAAAAACTTCCGAGAGCAGTTCTTC. The rearrangement joins TRBV6-5 to TRBJ2-1; D remains unclear. CDR1 is MNHEY, CDR2 SVGAGI, per germline. The ends were cut back, 6 bases at V and 10 bases at J, with 13 bases in the middle. This CDR3 is 12 amino acids long.